Presented here are 5 T cell receptor beta chains from one specimen sequenced in a study of blood T cell repertoires in COVID-19. The table came from immunoSEQ multiplex PCR; TCRdb's copy has only in-frame clones and leaves some out. The table shows around 430,000 clones, with 88% occurring only once. Sample: peripheral blood. These receptors came from a woman aged 45-65 years with COVID-19, enrolled during active disease.

The V gene is TRBV18, the J gene TRBJ2-1; 8 bases align to TRBD2. With V trimmed by 5 bases and J by 4 bases, 10 bases remained unmatched. The CDR3 has 16 amino acids. Per germline, CDR1 KGHSH and CDR2 LQKENI. The CDR3, as DNA: TGTGCCAGCTCAGGCTTACTAGCGGATTCTTACAATGAGCAGTTCTTC. Its translation is CASSGLLADSYNEQFF.

The genes are TRBV9 and TRBJ1-2; a possible D gene is TRBD1 (5 bases). Germline V gives CDR1 SGDLS, CDR2 YYNGEE. V was trimmed by 7 bases and J by 4 bases, leaving 17 bases between them. The CDR3 length is 14 residues. DNA for the CDR3: TGTGCCAGCGCGACCGCGGGGCGGTCCTATGGCTACACCTTC. Encoded protein: CASATAGRSYGYTF.

The genes are TRBV11-2 and TRBJ2-7, with TRBD2 identical over 14 bases. With 5 bases clipped from V and 4 bases from J, the junction kept 7 bases outside the gene matches. The CDR3 sequence is 16 residues long. Germline loops: CDR1 SGHAT, CDR2 FQNNGV. CDR3 sequence reads: CASSQRLAGGIYEQYF. The CDR3 nucleotides are TGTGCCAGCAGCCAGAGACTAGCGGGGGGGATATACGAGCAGTACTTC.

The V call is TRBV5-5, the J call TRBJ2-1; 10 bases are a match to TRBD1. CDR3 length equals 15 residues. Germline V gives CDR1 SGHKS, CDR2 YYEKEE (reference sequence). The J segment lost 8 bases and the V segment lost 2 bases, leaving 7 bases of the junction unmatched. CDR3: CASSLFGTGEDEQFF. CDR3 nucleotides: TGTGCCAGCAGCTTATTCGGGACAGGGGAAGATGAGCAGTTCTTC.

The chain employs TRBV24-1 and TRBJ1-5; D uncertain. This CDR3 has 14 residues. Trimming cost V 5 bases and J 7 bases, with 14 bases left between them. Germline values: CDR1 KGHDR, CDR2 SFDVKD. The CDR3 region has the DNA TGTGCCACCAGTGTTGGCGGGTTAGGGCAGCCCCAGCATTTT. Its translation: CATSVGGLGQPQHF.